The 26 T cell receptor beta chains listed next were all sequenced from one sample in a study of shared clonotypes between healthy human individuals. Libraries were prepared by immunoSEQ multiplex PCR; TCRdb keeps only in-frame clonotypes and omits some of them. The sample has 330,000 or so clones; about 73% are singletons. The sample taken for sequencing was memory CD4+ T cells sorted from blood. Specified subset: CD45RA-negative fraction. These receptors were obtained from a man younger than 40 in good health.

This clone was detected only a few times. The chain joins TRBV9 to TRBJ1-5; 10 nucleotides line up with TRBD1. Trimming removed 4 bases from V and 1 base from J; junction bases left unmatched: 2. The CDR3 has 15 residues. The V gene's germline CDR1 is SGDLS and CDR2 YYNGEE. In nucleotides, the CDR3 is TGTGCCAGCAGCTCGGGACAGGGGAGCAATCAGCCCCAGCATTTT. It codes for CASSSGQGSNQPQHF.

CDR3 nucleotide sequence: TGCGCCAGCAGCCAGATGGCAGGTGACCCCGGGGAGCTGTTTTTT. It codes for CASSQMAGDPGELFF. The chain combines TRBV5-1 with TRBJ2-2; no reliable D call. The CDR3 spans 15 residues. Germline V gives CDR1 SGHRS, CDR2 YFSETQ. With 4 bases removed from V and 6 bases from J, the gap between germline ends came to 16 bases.

This clone appeared a single time. The chain carries TRBV4-3 and TRBJ2-1, with 7 bases matching TRBD1. The CDR3 is 15 amino acids. With V trimmed by 4 bases and J by 8 bases, 11 bases remained unmatched. Germline CDR1 is LGHNA and CDR2 is YSLEER. The CDR3 coding sequence is TGCGCCAGCAGCCTTTTCTCTAGGGGGCCAGATGAGCAGTTCTTC. Translating it yields CASSLFSRGPDEQFF.

This chain joins TRBV7-2 and TRBJ2-2; 10 bases fit TRBD2. V shed 3 bases, J shed 6 bases, and the junction held 7 bases outside the gene matches. CDR1 and CDR2 (germline): SGHTA, FQGNSA. The CDR3 loop spans 16 amino acids. The CDR3 reads CASSFGASGSSGELFF. As DNA, the CDR3 is TGTGCCAGCAGCTTTGGGGCTAGCGGGAGTTCCGGGGAGCTGTTTTTT.

This clone has only one observation. This sequence joins TRBV11-2 and TRBJ2-5, with TRBD2 identical over 9 bases. The length of the CDR3 is 16 residues. Germline lookup yields CDR1 SGHAT and CDR2 FQNNGV. V was clipped by 2 bases and J by 5 bases; unmatched bases: 9. In DNA, the CDR3 is TGTGCCAGCAGCTTAAGCTTGAGCGGGAGGCCTGAGACCCAGTACTTC. Translation: CASSLSLSGRPETQYF. Together with reference TRBV11-2 and TRBJ2-5, the CDR3 gives the full variable domain: EAGVAQSPRYKIIEKRQSVAFWCNPISGHATLYWYQQILGQGPKLLIQFQNNGVVDDSQLPKDRFSAERLKGVDSTLKIQPAKLEDSAVYLCASSLSLSGRPETQYFGPGTRLLVL.

In its sample, this clone was seen once. V is TRBV6-5 and J is TRBJ1-5, with 9 nucleotides matching TRBD1. There are 12 residues in the CDR3. The J segment lost 6 bases and the V segment lost 10 bases, leaving 4 bases of the junction unmatched. Germline CDR1 is MNHEY and CDR2 is SVGAGI. This CDR3 reads CATRTGVQPQHF. The CDR3 DNA sequence: TGTGCCACCCGGACAGGGGTTCAGCCCCAGCATTTT.

J is TRBJ2-3 and V is TRBV7-9; 8 positions match TRBD1. This CDR3 spans 13 amino acids. The V gene's germline CDR1 is SEHNR and CDR2 FQNEAQ (reference sequence). Trimming took 4 bases from V and 10 from J; bases not matched to a gene: 7. The DNA of the CDR3 is TGTGCCAGCAGCTCCATGGGGACAGGCGCGCAGTATTTT. Protein: CASSSMGTGAQYF.

This clone was seen more than once but under ten times. DNA of the CDR3: TGTGCCAGCAGCTTACGGACTAGCGAGCCCACAGATACGCAGTATTTT. This codes for CASSLRTSEPTDTQYF. The genes are TRBV7-9 and TRBJ2-3; the match to TRBD2 covers 9 bases. CDR3 length: 16 amino acids. Trimming removed 2 bases from V and 2 bases from J; junction bases left unmatched: 5. Looked up from germline, CDR1 is SEHNR and CDR2 is FQNEAQ (reference sequence).

The rearrangement joins TRBV5-1 to TRBJ2-5, with D perhaps TRBD1 or TRBD2 (5 bases each). Trimming left V 6 bases short and J 1 base short, with 13 bases between. The CDR3 sequence is 14 residues long. CDR1 SGHRS and CDR2 YFSETQ come from the germline V gene. The CDR3 region has the DNA TGCGCCAGCACCAACACCGGGGCCCAAGAGACCCAGTACTTC. Translating gives CASTNTGAQETQYF.

The chain has TRBV28 and TRBJ2-1, with D tentatively TRBD1 or TRBD2 (5 bases each). The CDR3 is made up of 14 amino acids. CDR1 MDHEN and CDR2 SYDVKM come from the germline V gene. V lost 7 bases to trimming and J lost 10 bases, with 20 bases between them. CDR3 bases: TGTGCCAGCATCAACCGGGACGGCCGTCGCGAGCAGTTCTTC. Translation: CASINRDGRREQFF. The full variable domain, its missing parts supplied by reference TRBV28 and TRBJ2-1, is DVKVTQSSRYLVKRTGEKVFLECVQDMDHENMFWYRQDPGLGLRLIYFSYDVKMKEKGDIPEGYSVSREKKERFSLILESASTNQTSMYLCASINRDGRREQFFGPGTRLTVL.

This clone was seen only a few times. The CDR3 reads CASSPDRGQETQYF. Here the CDR3 DNA reads TGTGCCAGCAGCCCGGACAGGGGGCAAGAGACCCAGTACTTC. The chain couples TRBV9 to TRBJ2-5; 10 bases are a match to TRBD1. There are 14 residues in the CDR3. Germline V gives CDR1 SGDLS, CDR2 YYNGEE. V dropped 4 bases and J dropped 2; count of bases not matched to a gene: 2.

V usage is TRBV5-1 and J usage is TRBJ2-7; D remains unclear. In germline, CDR1 is SGHRS, CDR2 YFSETQ. This CDR3 has 15 residues. Trimming removed 0 bases at V and 1 base at J, with 11 bases between. CDR3 in amino acids: CASSLGGHSSYEQYF. CDR3 DNA: TGCGCCAGCAGCTTGGGCGGTCACTCATCCTACGAGCAGTACTTC.

This clone showed up just a few times. The J gene is TRBJ2-7, the V gene TRBV29-1, with D tentatively TRBD1 (5 bases). The CDR3 spans 15 residues. The germline gives CDR1 SQVTM, CDR2 ANQGSEA. Trimming removed 4 bases at V and 3 bases at J, with 19 bases between. This chain's CDR3 is CSVAPGWGMGYEQYF. CDR3 nucleotides: TGCAGCGTTGCTCCAGGGTGGGGCATGGGCTACGAGCAGTACTTC.

The rearrangement uses TRBV27 and TRBJ1-4; D is undetermined. The CDR3 loop spans 16 amino acids. Trimming took off 7 bases at V and 0 bases at J, with 15 bases between the two ends. Per the germline V gene, CDR1 is MNHEY and CDR2 is SMNVEV (reference sequence). The CDR3 reads CASKAILSATNEKLFF. CDR3 nucleotides: TGTGCCAGCAAGGCAATTCTGTCGGCAACTAATGAAAAACTGTTTTTT.

The chain uses TRBV29-1 and TRBJ2-5, with a possible D match to TRBD2 (6 bases). Germline V CDR1 and CDR2: SQVTM, ANQGSEA. The CDR3 covers 15 residues. Here the CDR3 reads CRNLGREGHQETQYF. CDR3 bases: TGCAGGAATCTGGGGCGGGAAGGGCACCAAGAGACCCAGTACTTC. The entire variable domain, with the rest obtained from reference TRBV29-1 and TRBJ2-5, is as follows: SAVISQKPSRDICQRGTSLTIQCQVDSQVTMMFWYRQQPGQSLTLIATANQGSEATYESGFVIDKFPISRPNLTFSTLTVSNMSPEDSSIYLCRNLGREGHQETQYFGPGTRLLVL.

V gene TRBV7-6 combines with J gene TRBJ2-7, with 9 bases identical to TRBD2. The CDR3 has 14 amino acids. The V gene end was trimmed by 6 bases and the J gene end by 3 bases; junction bases not matched to a gene: 6. CDR1 is SGHVS, CDR2 FNYEAQ, per germline. The CDR3 sequence: CASSAGLASYEQYF. In nucleotides, the CDR3 is TGTGCCAGCAGTGCCGGACTAGCGAGCTACGAGCAGTACTTC.

The chain combines TRBV7-2 with TRBJ2-5, with a weak D call TRBD2 (6 bases). Germline CDR1 and CDR2: SGHTA and FQGNSA. The V and J ends lost 2 bases and 2 bases respectively, with 9 bases between them. This CDR3 comprises 14 residues. The CDR3 loop is CASSLYRGQETQYF. CDR3 DNA: TGTGCCAGCAGCTTATACCGGGGGCAAGAGACCCAGTACTTC.

This clone has more than one count but fewer than ten. This sequence joins TRBV28 and TRBJ2-7; D may be TRBD2 (5 bases). This CDR3 is built from 16 residues. V was shortened by 5 bases and J by 3 bases, with 20 bases between the two germline ends. Germline V CDR1 and CDR2: MDHEN, SYDVKM. The CDR3 nucleotides read TGTGCCAGCAGTCCCAATTCCGGGAAGGACGACTACGAGCAGTACTTC. It yields the protein CASSPNSGKDDYEQYF.

The rearrangement joins TRBV5-1 to TRBJ2-1, with 8 bases aligning to TRBD1. Germline CDR1 is SGHRS and CDR2 is YFSETQ. Trimming removed 1 base from V and 8 bases from J; junction bases left unmatched: 8. The CDR3 has 15 residues. For the CDR3, the DNA is TGCGCCAGCAGCTTGCGGCGGACAGGGAATGATGAGCAGTTCTTC. As protein: CASSLRRTGNDEQFF. Combining the CDR3 with reference TRBV5-1 and TRBJ2-1 gives the whole variable domain KAGVTQTPRYLIKTRGQQVTLSCSPISGHRSVSWYQQTPGQGLQFLFEYFSETQRNKGNFPGRFSGRQFSNSRSEMNVSTLELGDSALYLCASSLRRTGNDEQFFGPGTRLTVL.

This clone was seen repeatedly, ten times or more. V and J are TRBV11-2 and TRBJ2-2, with D tentatively TRBD1 (6 bases). The V end was cut by 4 bases, the J end by 7 bases, with 16 bases between. There are 15 residues in the CDR3. CDR1 and CDR2 from the germline V gene are SGHAT and FQNNGV. The CDR3 loop reads CASSSIQGPGGELFF. In DNA, the CDR3 is TGTGCCAGCAGCTCCATACAGGGTCCGGGCGGGGAGCTGTTTTTT.

J is TRBJ1-2 and V is TRBV7-6, with D possibly TRBD1 on 6 matching bases. V was trimmed by 0 bases and J by 8 bases, leaving 13 bases between them. The CDR3 is made up of 14 amino acids. Germline V lookup: CDR1 SGHVS, CDR2 FNYEAQ. Here the CDR3 DNA reads TGTGCCAGCAGCTTAGCCTCAGGGGCGGGCGGCTACACCTTC. Protein sequence: CASSLASGAGGYTF.

This chain connects TRBV5-4 to TRBJ1-1; D is uncertain. Germline CDR1 SGHNT, CDR2 YYREEE (reference sequence). V dropped 5 bases and J dropped 0 bases, with 20 bases sitting between them. The CDR3 sequence is 17 residues long. CDR3 bases: TGTGCCAGCAGAATTGGGATCGGCTCTGGGATGAACACTGAAGCTTTCTTT. It translates to CASRIGIGSGMNTEAFF.

Only a few counts were recorded for this clone. The chain links TRBV19 to TRBJ2-2; 7 bases are a match to TRBD1. CDR1 and CDR2 from the germline V gene are LNHDA and SQIVND (reference sequence). The V segment lost 3 bases and the J segment 4 bases; nucleotides outside the gene matches: 14. CDR3 length equals 18 residues. DNA of the CDR3: TGTGCCAGTAGTATGGGAGATTGGATACAGGGGAGCACCGGGGAGCTGTTTTTT. This codes for CASSMGDWIQGSTGELFF.

The chain uses TRBV5-1 and TRBJ2-7; TRBD2 matches at 15 bases. Germline CDR1 SGHRS, CDR2 YFSETQ. The trim removed 1 base at V and 1 base at J, leaving 6 bases unmatched. The CDR3 has 18 amino acids. CDR3 sequence: CASSLRGLAGGPSYEQYF. CDR3 nucleotide sequence: TGCGCCAGCAGCTTGCGGGGACTAGCGGGAGGACCTTCCTACGAGCAGTACTTC.

This chain connects TRBV28 to TRBJ2-7; no clear D gene. The CDR3 totals 16 residues. CDR1 MDHEN and CDR2 SYDVKM come from the germline V gene. Deletions cut 4 bases from V and 0 bases from J, with 16 bases between. The CDR3 reads CASSSQLYQISYEQYF. CDR3 DNA sequence: TGTGCCAGCAGTTCCCAGCTTTACCAAATCTCCTACGAGCAGTACTTC.

The V call is TRBV12-5, the J call TRBJ2-2; D unresolved. CDR1 is LGHNT, CDR2 FRNRAP, per germline. This CDR3 has 14 residues. V was shortened by 7 bases and J by 6 bases, with 15 bases between the two germline ends. The CDR3 DNA reads TGTGCTAGTGCTACGGGCCAGCAGTCCGGGGAGCTGTTTTTT. Amino acid sequence: CASATGQQSGELFF.